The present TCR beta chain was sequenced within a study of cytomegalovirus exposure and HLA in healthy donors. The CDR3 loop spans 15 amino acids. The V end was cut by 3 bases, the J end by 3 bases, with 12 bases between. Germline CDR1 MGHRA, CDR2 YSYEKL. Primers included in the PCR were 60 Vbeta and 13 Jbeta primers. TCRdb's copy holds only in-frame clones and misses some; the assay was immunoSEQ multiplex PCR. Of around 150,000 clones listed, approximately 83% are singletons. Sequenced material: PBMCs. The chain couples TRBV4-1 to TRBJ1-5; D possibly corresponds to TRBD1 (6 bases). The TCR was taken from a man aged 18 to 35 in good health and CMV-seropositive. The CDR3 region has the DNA TGCGCCAGCAGCCATCCGGACAGCTTCAATCAGCCCCAGCATTTT. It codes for CASSHPDSFNQPQHF.